This T cell receptor beta chain was sequenced in a study of blood T cell repertoires in COVID-19. As for the study in general: Specimens from acute and convalescent COVID-19 originated in the United States, Italy and Spain. T cells, B-cell-depleted T cells, or PBMCs provided the cDNA or gDNA that served as material.

Under the authors' procedure: It was from reference gene primer amplification that nucleated cell counts were estimated. Profiled with immunoSEQ multiplex PCR; TCRdb holds only in-frame clones, not every one. The V and J calls and clone size were taken over from that table, and D and trimming were inferred from the DNA. This table holds under 250,000 clones, 75% to 90% found once. The germline CDR1 and CDR2 sequences are GTSNPN and SVGIG (reference sequence). The CDR3 covers 16 residues. Losses at the gene ends were 4 bases for V and 0 bases for J; bases not matched to a gene: 10. V is TRBV30 and J is TRBJ2-7; the match to TRBD2 covers 9 bases. The sequencing input was peripheral blood. This sequence originates from a man in his 60s who had recovered from COVID-19. The CDR3 coding sequence is TGTGCCTGGAATCACCGACTAGCGGAAAGCTCCTACGAGCAGTACTTC. Its protein is CAWNHRLAESSYEQYF.